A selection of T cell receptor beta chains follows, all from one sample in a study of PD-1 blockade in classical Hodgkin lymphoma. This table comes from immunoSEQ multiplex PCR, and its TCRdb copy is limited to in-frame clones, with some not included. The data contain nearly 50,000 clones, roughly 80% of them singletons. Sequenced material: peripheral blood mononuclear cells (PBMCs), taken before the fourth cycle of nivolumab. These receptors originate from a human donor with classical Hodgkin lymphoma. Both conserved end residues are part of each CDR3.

CSGPCTGELFF TRBV20-1
CATSRAPRSGNTIYF TRBV15
CASSADRQETQYF TRBV7-8
CASSPWDTLYGYTF TRBV27
CASSEGDRFYGYTF TRBV6-1
CASSSSGSFFSGNTIYF TRBV9
CASSMLNQPQHF TRBV19
CASSPLPESDTEAFF TRBV18
CASSQGIGSYEKLFF TRBV4-3
CASSVAPTGTGSYEQYF TRBV9
CASSVGYTEAFF TRBV9